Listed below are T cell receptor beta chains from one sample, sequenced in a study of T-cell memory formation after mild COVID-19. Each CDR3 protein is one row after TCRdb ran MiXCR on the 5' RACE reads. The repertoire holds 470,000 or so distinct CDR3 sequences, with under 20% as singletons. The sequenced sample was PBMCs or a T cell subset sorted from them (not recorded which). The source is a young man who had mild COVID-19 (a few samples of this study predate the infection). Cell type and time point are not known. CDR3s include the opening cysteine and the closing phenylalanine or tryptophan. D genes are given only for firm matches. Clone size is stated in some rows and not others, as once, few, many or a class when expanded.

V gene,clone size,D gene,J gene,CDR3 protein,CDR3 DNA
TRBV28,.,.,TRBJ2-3,CASGFIKPDTQYF,TGTGCCAGCGGGTTCATTAAGCCAGATACGCAGTATTTT
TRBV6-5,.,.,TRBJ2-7,CASRDTTYEQYF,TGTGCCAGCCGGGACACTACCTACGAGCAGTACTTC
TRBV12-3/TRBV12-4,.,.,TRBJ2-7,CASRLHGREGPEQYF,TGTGCCAGCAGACTACATGGGCGTGAAGGTCCCGAGCAGTACTTC
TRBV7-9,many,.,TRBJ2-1,CASSLVGTPNQQFF,TGTGCCAGCAGCTTAGTGGGGACTCCCAACCAGCAGTTCTTC
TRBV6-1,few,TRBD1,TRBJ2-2,CASSDRGQAGELFF,TGTGCCAGCAGTGACAGAGGACAGGCCGGGGAGCTGTTTTTT
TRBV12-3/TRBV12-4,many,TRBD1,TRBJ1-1,CASSPDRVTEAFF,TGTGCCAGCAGTCCCGACAGGGTCACTGAAGCTTTCTTT
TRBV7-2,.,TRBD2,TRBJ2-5,CASSLANILGAGWETQYF,TGTGCCAGCAGCTTAGCGAATATCCTTGGAGCGGGATGGGAGACCCAGTACTTC
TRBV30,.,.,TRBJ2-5,CAWSPGLETQYF,TGTGCCTGGTCCCCAGGGTTGGAGACCCAGTACTTC
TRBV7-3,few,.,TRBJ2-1,CASGSQGNEQFF,TGTGCCAGCGGATCCCAGGGGAATGAGCAGTTCTTC
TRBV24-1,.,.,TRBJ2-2,CATSDPADSRGGTGELFF,TGTGCCACCAGTGACCCCGCCGACTCGAGGGGGGGCACCGGGGAGCTGTTTTTT
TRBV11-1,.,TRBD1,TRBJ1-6,CASSNGQGAYSLHF,TGTGCCAGCAGCAACGGACAGGGGGCGTATTCCCTCCACTTT
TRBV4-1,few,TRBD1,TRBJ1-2,CASSRAASGTGRVGGYTF,TGCGCCAGCAGCCGAGCAGCCTCTGGGACAGGGCGAGTTGGTGGCTACACCTTC
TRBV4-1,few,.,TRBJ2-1,CASSQRGTANEQFF,TGCGCCAGCAGCCAGCGCGGTACGGCCAATGAGCAGTTCTTC
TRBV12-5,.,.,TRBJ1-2,CASGAGPYANYGYTF,TGTGCTAGTGGGGCCGGACCGTACGCTAACTATGGCTACACCTTC
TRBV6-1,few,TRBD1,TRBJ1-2,CASSEAFVFRGTDYGYTF,TGTGCCAGCAGTGAAGCGTTCGTCTTTCGTGGGACAGACTATGGCTACACCTTC
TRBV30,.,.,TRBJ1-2,CAWSRDRLTYGYTF,TGTGCCTGGAGTCGGGACCGCCTGACCTATGGCTACACCTTC
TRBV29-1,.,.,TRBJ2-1,CSVVGAGHNEQFF,TGCAGCGTTGTCGGGGCAGGGCACAATGAGCAGTTCTTC
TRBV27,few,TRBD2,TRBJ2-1,CASSLLTTSGPWDEQFF,TGTGCCAGCAGTTTACTTACTACTAGCGGTCCTTGGGATGAGCAGTTCTTC
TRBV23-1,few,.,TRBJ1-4,CASSHGPFGGKLFF,TGCGCCAGCAGCCATGGACCTTTCGGGGGAAAACTGTTTTTT
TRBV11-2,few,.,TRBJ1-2,CASSSADSDNYGYTF,TGTGCCAGCAGCTCGGCCGACAGTGACAACTATGGCTACACCTTC
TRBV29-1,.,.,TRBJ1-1,CSVVLVNMNTEAFF,TGCAGCGTTGTTCTGGTGAACATGAACACTGAAGCTTTCTTT
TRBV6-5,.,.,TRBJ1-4,CASSYERTRNGKLFF,TGTGCCAGCAGTTACGAAAGGACGAGGAATGGAAAACTGTTTTTT
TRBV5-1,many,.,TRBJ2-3,CASSLRELDTDTQYF,TGCGCCAGCAGCCTCCGGGAACTTGACACAGATACGCAGTATTTT
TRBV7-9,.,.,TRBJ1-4,CASSLDEVLEYGLFF,TGTGCCAGCAGCCTCGACGAGGTGCTGGAGTACGGACTGTTTTTT
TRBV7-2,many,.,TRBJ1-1,CASSFAGPLNTEAFF,TGTGCCAGCAGCTTCGCAGGGCCACTGAACACTGAAGCTTTCTTT
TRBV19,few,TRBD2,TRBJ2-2,CASTPGLAGWDTGELFF,TGTGCCAGTACTCCCGGACTAGCGGGGTGGGACACCGGGGAGCTGTTTTTT
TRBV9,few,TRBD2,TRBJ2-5,CASSKDSGVGETQYF,TGTGCCAGCAGCAAAGATAGCGGGGTCGGAGAGACCCAGTACTTC
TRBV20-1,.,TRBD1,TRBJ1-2,CSATRRLWIRGTGANYGYTF,TGCAGTGCTACCCGGCGCCTCTGGATTAGAGGGACAGGAGCTAACTATGGCTACACCTTC
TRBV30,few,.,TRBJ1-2,CAWRRGSYGYTF,TGTGCCTGGAGGAGGGGATCCTATGGCTACACCTTC
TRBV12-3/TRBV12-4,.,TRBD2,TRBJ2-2,CASSLASLRGNTGELFF,TGTGCCAGCAGTTTAGCGTCGCTGCGGGGGAATACCGGGGAGCTGTTTTTT
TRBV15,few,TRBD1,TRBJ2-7,CATSRERGLTYEQYF,TGTGCCACCAGCAGAGAGAGGGGGCTCACCTACGAGCAGTACTTC
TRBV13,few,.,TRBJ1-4,CASREGGAREKLFF,TGTGCCAGCAGAGAGGGTGGAGCCCGTGAAAAACTGTTTTTT
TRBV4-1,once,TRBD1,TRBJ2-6,CASSQEGQVFSGANVLTF,TGCGCCAGCAGCCAAGAGGGACAGGTGTTCTCTGGGGCCAACGTCCTGACTTTC
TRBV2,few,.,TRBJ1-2,CASSPRGIGEGYTF,TGTGCCAGCAGCCCCCGGGGAATTGGTGAAGGCTACACCTTC
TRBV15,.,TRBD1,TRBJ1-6,CATSRGGGEYKGPLHF,TGTGCCACCAGCAGAGGAGGGGGCGAATACAAGGGACCCCTCCACTTT
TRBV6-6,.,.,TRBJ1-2,CASLPGQNYGYTF,TGTGCCAGCTTGCCGGGCCAGAATTATGGCTACACCTTC
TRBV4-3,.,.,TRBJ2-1,CASSQERLHNEQFF,TGCGCCAGCAGCCAAGAGAGGCTCCACAATGAGCAGTTCTTC
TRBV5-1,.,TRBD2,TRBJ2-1,CASSPHPLAGGPSGEQFF,TGCGCCAGCAGCCCCCACCCACTAGCGGGGGGGCCTAGTGGTGAGCAGTTCTTC
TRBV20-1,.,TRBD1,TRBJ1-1,CSATTGVNTEAFF,TGCAGTGCCACGACAGGGGTGAACACTGAAGCTTTCTTT
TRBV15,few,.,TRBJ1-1,CATSRSTSPNTEAFF,TGTGCCACCAGCAGATCGACATCGCCGAACACTGAAGCTTTCTTT
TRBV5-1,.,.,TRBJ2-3,CASSLLVLGTDTQYF,TGCGCCAGCAGTCTGCTAGTATTAGGCACAGATACGCAGTATTTT
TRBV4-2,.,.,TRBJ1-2,CASSQVGPSAGYTF,TGTGCCAGCAGCCAAGTAGGTCCCTCGGCGGGCTACACCTTC
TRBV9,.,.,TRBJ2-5,CASSDLAGGGETQYF,TGTGCCAGCAGCGACCTCGCGGGCGGAGGGGAGACCCAGTACTTC
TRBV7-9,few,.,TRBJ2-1,CASSPRTDTEQFF,TGTGCCAGCAGCCCCCGGACGGATACGGAGCAGTTCTTC
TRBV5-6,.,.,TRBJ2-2,CASRVRQHTGELFF,TGTGCCAGCCGGGTGCGACAGCATACCGGGGAGCTGTTTTTT
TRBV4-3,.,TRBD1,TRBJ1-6,CASSHRGQTNSPLHF,TGCGCCAGCAGCCACCGGGGACAGACAAATTCACCCCTCCACTTT
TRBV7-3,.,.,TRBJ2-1,CASSSGGAPYNEQFF,TGTGCCAGCAGCTCAGGGGGGGCTCCCTACAATGAGCAGTTCTTC
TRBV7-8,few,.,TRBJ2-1,CASSLAGFEQFF,TGTGCCAGCAGCTTAGCAGGGTTTGAGCAGTTCTTC